This TCR beta chain was observed in a study of blood T cell repertoires in COVID-19 (dated by TCRdb to about 2020). Regarding the research as a whole: Samples from collaborators originated in the United States, Italy and Spain and spanned both the acute and convalescent phases of COVID-19. The material from the prospective study consisted of cDNA or gDNA derived from T cells, B-cell-depleted T cells, or PBMCs. Subjects who had been exposed to COVID-19, were actively infected with it, or had recovered from it provided the deeply sampled blood TCRbeta repertoires that made up the dataset. A freely available public database, intended as a resource for researchers studying the immune response to SARS-CoV-2, is where the repertoires were released. The samples were drawn from two sources: the first 160 participants of the ongoing ImmuneRACE study, and some 1,300 subjects contributed by 6 global collaborators. The sample metadata nearly always contained a de-identified subject ID, COVID-19 status, age in years and sex. HLA class I and class II types, where available, came from metadata supplied by the sample provider rather than from assay-based typing.

The investigation overall reported the following: Clinical and demographic metadata were provided uncurated, with the amount varying by source and participant.

A remark on this clone: Which antigen it targets is not known. Per-nucleotide qualities are absent, and no much larger clonotype sits a single base away.

TCRbeta CDR3 regions were amplified from genomic DNA by means of the immunoSEQ Assay, a bias-controlled multiplex PCR. The source study handled its data this way. The number of nucleated cells in each sample was estimated by amplification of reference gene primers within the assay. Sequence reads were collapsed and filtered to measure the absolute abundance of every unique TCRbeta CDR3 rearrangement. For each sample, productive Simpson clonality was calculated as the square root of Simpson's diversity index over productive rearrangements. What TCRdb holds here is the immuneACCESS table cut down to in-frame rearrangements. Part of the clones is not present; checked against another copy, under half of the missing clones reflect an unresolved V gene, and the others are unexplained. V and J calls and clone size are copied from that table; D and trimming were computed from the DNA. The sample table shows fewer than 200,000 clones, and roughly 85% are seen once. The ten largest clonotypes hold more than 7.5% of the sample.

The collaborating institutions used their own protocols to collect whole blood in K2EDTA tubes. For TCRbeta analysis, collaborators shipped samples in one of three forms: frozen whole blood, isolated PBMCs, or DNA extracted from either of those sample types. From cysteine to phenylalanine, the CDR3 is 14 amino acids long. Here the CDR3 DNA is all that survives: 42 bases in frame from base 1. V and J lose 3 bases and 4 bases, and a span of 12 bases separates them. The germline V gene yields ENHRY for CDR1 and SYGVKD for CDR2. The sequence joins TRBV10-3 to TRBJ1-2; no D gene can be assigned with confidence. The sequence came from a man aged 45-65 years with active or convalescent COVID-19. Sequencing was done on a sample of peripheral blood. In nucleotides, the sequence is TGTGCCATCAGTGATGGCGGAGCCTTCTATGGCTACACCTTC. Its protein reads: CAISDGGAFYGYTF.